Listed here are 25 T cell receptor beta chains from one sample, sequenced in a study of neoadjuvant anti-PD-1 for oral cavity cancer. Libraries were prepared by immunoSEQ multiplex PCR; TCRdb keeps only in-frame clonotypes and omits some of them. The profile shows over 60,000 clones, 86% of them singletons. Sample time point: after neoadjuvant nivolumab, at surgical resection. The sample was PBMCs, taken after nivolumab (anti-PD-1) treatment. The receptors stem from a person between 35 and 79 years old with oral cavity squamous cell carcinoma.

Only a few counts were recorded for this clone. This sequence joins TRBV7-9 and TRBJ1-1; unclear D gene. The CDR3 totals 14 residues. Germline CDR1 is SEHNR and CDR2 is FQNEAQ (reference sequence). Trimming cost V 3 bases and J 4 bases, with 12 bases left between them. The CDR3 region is CASSLWTLGTEAFF. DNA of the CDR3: TGTGCCAGCAGCTTGTGGACTTTGGGCACTGAAGCTTTCTTT.

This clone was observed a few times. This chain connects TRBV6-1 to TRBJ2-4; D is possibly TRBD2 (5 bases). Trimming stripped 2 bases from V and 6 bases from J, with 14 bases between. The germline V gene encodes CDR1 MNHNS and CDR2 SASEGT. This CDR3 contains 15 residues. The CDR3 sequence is CASSEWSGPINIQYF. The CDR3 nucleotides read TGTGCCAGCAGTGAATGGAGCGGACCCATAAACATTCAGTACTTC.

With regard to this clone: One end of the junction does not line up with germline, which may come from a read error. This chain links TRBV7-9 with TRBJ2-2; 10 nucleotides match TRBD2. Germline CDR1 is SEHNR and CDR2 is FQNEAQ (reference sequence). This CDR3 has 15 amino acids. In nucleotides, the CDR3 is TGCAGTAGCGGGAGGACGGCTACGAACACCGGGGAGCTGTTTTTT. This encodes CSSGRTATNTGELFF. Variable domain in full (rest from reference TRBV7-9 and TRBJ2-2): DTGVSQNPRHKITKRGQNVTFRCDPISEHNRLYWYRQTLGQGPEFLTYFQNEAQLEKSRLLSDRFSAERPKGSFSTLEIQRTEQGDSAMYLCSSGRTATNTGELFFGEGSRLTVL.

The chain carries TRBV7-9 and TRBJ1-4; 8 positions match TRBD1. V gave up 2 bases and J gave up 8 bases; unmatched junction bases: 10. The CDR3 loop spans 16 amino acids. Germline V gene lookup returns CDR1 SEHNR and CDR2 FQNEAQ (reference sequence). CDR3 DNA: TGTGCCAGCAGCTTAAGGGTGGACAGGGTAGGAGAAAAACTGTTTTTT. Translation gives CASSLRVDRVGEKLFF.

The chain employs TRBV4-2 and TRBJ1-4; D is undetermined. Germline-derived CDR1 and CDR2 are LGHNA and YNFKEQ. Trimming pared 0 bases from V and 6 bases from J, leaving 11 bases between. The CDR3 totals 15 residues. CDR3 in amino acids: CASSQDGRVDEKLFF. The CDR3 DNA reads TGTGCCAGCAGCCAAGATGGGAGGGTGGATGAAAAACTGTTTTTT.

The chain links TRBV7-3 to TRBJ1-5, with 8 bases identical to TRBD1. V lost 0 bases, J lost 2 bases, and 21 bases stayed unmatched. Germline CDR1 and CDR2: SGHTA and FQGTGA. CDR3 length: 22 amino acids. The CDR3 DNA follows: TGTGCCAGCAGCTTAACTCTTCTAGCCGGGACAGGTGATTCGTTGGGCAATCAGCCCCAGCATTTT. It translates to CASSLTLLAGTGDSLGNQPQHF.

DNA for the CDR3: TGTGCCAGCAGCTTACGAGGGGAATCGGAGCCCCAGCATTTT. As protein: CASSLRGESEPQHF. This chain connects TRBV7-9 to TRBJ1-5, with D tentatively TRBD1 (5 bases). The V end was cut by 2 bases, the J end by 8 bases, with 13 bases between. This CDR3 is 14 amino acids long. From germline, CDR1 is SEHNR and CDR2 FQNEAQ (reference sequence).

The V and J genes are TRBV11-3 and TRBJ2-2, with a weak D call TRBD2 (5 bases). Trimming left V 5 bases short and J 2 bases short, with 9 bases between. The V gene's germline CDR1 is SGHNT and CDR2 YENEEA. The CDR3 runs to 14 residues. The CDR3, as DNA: TGTGCCAGCAGCCCGGGATTTAACACCGGGGAGCTGTTTTTT. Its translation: CASSPGFNTGELFF.

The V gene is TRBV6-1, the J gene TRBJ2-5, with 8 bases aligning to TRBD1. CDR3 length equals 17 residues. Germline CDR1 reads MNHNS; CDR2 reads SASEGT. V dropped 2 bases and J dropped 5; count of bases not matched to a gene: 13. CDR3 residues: CASSEIVQGAGGETQYF. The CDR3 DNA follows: TGTGCCAGCAGTGAAATAGTTCAGGGGGCGGGTGGTGAGACCCAGTACTTC.

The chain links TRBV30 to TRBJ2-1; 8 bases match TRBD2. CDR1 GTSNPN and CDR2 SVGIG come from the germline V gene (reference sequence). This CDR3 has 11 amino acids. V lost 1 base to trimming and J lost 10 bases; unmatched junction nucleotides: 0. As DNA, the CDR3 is TGTGCCTGGAGTGGACTAGCGGAGCAGTTCTTC. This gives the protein CAWSGLAEQFF.

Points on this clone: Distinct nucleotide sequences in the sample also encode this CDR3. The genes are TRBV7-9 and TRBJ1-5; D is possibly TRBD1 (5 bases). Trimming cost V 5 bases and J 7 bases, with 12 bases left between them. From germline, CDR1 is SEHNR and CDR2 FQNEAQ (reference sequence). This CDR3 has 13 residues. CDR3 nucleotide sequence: TGTGCCAGCAGCCCGCCGGGGGGACAGCCCCAGCATTTT. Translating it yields CASSPPGGQPQHF.

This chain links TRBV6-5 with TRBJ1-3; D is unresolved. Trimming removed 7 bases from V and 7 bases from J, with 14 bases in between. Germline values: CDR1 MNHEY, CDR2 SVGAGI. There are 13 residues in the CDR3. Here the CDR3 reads CASTRDRGNTIYF. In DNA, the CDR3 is TGTGCCAGCACCCGAGACCGAGGGAACACCATATATTTT.

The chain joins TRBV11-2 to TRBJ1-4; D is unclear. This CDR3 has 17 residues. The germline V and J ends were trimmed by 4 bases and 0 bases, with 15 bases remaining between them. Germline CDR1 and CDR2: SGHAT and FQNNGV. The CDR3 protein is CASSSRPLETTNEKLFF. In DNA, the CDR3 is TGTGCCAGCAGCTCCAGGCCCTTAGAGACAACTAATGAAAAACTGTTTTTT. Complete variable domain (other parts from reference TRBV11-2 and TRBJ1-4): EAGVAQSPRYKIIEKRQSVAFWCNPISGHATLYWYQQILGQGPKLLIQFQNNGVVDDSQLPKDRFSAERLKGVDSTLKIQPAKLEDSAVYLCASSSRPLETTNEKLFFGSGTQLSVL.

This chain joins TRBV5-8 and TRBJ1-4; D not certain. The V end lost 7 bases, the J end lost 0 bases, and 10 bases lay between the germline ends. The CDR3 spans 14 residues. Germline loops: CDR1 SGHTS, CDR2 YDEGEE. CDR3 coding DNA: TGTGCCAGCGGCCACCGTGCAACTAATGAAAAACTGTTTTTT. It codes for CASGHRATNEKLFF.

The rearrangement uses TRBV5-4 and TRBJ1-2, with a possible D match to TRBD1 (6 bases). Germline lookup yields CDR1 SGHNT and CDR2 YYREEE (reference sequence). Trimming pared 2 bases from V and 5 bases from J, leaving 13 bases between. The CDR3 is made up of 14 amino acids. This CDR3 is CASSFGVQGYGYTF. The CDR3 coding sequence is TGTGCCAGCAGCTTTGGGGTACAGGGTTATGGCTACACCTTC.

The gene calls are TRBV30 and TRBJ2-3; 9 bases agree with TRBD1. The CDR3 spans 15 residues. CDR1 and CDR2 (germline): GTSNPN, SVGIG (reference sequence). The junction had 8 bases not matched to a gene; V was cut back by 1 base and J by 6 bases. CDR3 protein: CAWSAGTGNADTQYF. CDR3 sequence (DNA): TGTGCCTGGAGTGCCGGGACAGGGAATGCGGATACGCAGTATTTT.

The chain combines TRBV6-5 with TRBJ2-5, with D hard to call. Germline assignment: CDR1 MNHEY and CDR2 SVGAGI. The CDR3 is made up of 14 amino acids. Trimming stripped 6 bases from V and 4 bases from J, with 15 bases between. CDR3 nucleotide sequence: TGTGCCAGCAGATTCGGTGTGCTGGGAGAGACCCAGTACTTC. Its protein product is CASRFGVLGETQYF.

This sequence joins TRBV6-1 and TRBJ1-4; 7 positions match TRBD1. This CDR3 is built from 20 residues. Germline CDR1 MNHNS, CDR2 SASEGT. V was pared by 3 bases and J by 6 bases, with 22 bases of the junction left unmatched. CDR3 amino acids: CASSDQNRDRLPLRDEKLFF. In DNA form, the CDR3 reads TGTGCCAGCAGTGACCAAAACCGGGACAGACTACCCCTGCGGGATGAAAAACTGTTTTTT.

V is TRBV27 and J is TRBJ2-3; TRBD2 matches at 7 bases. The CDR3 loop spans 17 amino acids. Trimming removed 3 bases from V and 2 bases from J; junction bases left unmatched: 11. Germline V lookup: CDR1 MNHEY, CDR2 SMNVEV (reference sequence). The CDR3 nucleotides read TGTGCCAGCAGTTTTCAGTTAGCGGGCCCGGCCACAGATACGCAGTATTTT. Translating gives CASSFQLAGPATDTQYF.

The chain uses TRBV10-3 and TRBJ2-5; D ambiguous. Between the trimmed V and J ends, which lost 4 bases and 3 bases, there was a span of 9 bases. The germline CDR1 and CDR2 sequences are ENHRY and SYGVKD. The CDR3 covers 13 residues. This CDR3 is CAISVVREETQYF. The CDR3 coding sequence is TGTGCCATCAGTGTCGTTAGGGAAGAGACCCAGTACTTC.

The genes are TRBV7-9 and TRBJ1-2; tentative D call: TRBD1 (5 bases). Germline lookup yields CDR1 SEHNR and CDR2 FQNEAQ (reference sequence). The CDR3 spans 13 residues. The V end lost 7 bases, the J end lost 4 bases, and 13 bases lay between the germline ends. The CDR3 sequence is CASIGRAAYGYTF. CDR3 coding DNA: TGTGCCAGCATTGGCAGGGCGGCCTATGGCTACACCTTC.

The CDR3 bases are TGCGCCAGCAGCTTGGAGGGGGCTACAACTAATGAAAAACTGTTTTTT. Its translation is CASSLEGATTNEKLFF. The chain links TRBV5-1 to TRBJ1-4; 7 bases are shared with TRBD1. V gave up 0 bases and J gave up 0 bases; unmatched junction bases: 2. The CDR3 length is 16 residues. Germline V lookup: CDR1 SGHRS, CDR2 YFSETQ.

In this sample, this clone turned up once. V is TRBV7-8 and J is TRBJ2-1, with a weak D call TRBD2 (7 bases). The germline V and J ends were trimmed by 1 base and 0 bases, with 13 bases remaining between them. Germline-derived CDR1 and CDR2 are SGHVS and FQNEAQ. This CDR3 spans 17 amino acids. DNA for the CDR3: TGTGCCAGCAGCTTAGGCGGGGGCGGAAGCTCCTACAATGAGCAGTTCTTC. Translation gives CASSLGGGGSSYNEQFF.

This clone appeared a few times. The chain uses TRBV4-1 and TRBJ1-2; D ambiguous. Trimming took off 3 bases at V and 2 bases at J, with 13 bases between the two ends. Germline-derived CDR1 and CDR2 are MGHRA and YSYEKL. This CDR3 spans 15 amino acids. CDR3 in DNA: TGCGCCAGCAGCCAGGGAAGAGGTAGGAACTATGGCTACACCTTC. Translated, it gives CASSQGRGRNYGYTF.

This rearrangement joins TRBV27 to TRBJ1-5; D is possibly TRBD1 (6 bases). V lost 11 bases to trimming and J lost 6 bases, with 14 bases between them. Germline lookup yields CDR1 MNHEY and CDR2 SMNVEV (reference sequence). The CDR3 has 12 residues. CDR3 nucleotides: TGTGCCGTAGGGGGTCTCGGTCAGCCCCAGCATTTT. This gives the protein CAVGGLGQPQHF.